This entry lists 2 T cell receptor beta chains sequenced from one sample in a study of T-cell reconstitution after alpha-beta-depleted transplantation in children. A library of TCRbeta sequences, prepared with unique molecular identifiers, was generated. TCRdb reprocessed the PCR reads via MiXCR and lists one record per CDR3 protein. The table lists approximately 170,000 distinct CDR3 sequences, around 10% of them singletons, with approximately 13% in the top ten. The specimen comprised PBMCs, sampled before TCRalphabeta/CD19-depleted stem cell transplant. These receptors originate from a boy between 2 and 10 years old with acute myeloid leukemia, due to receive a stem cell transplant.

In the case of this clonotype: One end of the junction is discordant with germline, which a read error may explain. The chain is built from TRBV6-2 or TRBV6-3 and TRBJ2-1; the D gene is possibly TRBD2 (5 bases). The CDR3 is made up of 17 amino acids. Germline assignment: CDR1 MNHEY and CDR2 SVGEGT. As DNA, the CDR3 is TGTGCCAGCTGTTACTCGACGAGGGTCTCCTCCTACAATGAACAGTTCTTC. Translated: CASCYSTRVSSYNEQFF.

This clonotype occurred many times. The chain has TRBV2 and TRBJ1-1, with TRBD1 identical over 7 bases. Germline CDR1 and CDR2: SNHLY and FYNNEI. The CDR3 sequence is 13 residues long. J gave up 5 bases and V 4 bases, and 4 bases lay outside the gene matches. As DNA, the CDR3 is TGTGCCAGCAGTGGACAGGGAGGGACTGAAGCTTTCTTT. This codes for CASSGQGGTEAFF. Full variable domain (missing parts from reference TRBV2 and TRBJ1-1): EPEVTQTPSHQVTQMGQEVILRCVPISNHLYFYWYRQILGQKVEFLVSFYNNEISEKSEIFDDQFSVERPDGSNFTLKIRSTKLEDSAMYFCASSGQGGTEAFFGQGTRLTVV.